This record looks at one TCR beta chain sequence and its context. Using immunoSEQ multiplex PCR, the repertoire was profiled, and TCRdb retains in-frame clones only, with some absent. The sample holds about 2.4 million clones; approximately 94% are singletons and the top ten take about 0.39%. CD4+ cells underwent separation, giving CD45RA+ naive and CD45RA-negative memory subsets. This record comes from a study of shared clonotypes between healthy human individuals. This sequence originates from a man younger than 30 in good health. Some clones in this sample may be carry-over from other donors' samples. Sequenced material: naive CD4+ T cells from PBMCs. Subset given: CD45RA+ positively selected.

The CDR3, as DNA: TGTGCCAGCAGTTACTCGGGACAGGGGGCGGGTGAGCAGTTCTTC. Its protein is CASSYSGQGAGEQFF. The V call is TRBV6-6, the J call TRBJ2-1, with 12 bases lining up with TRBD1. The CDR3 length is 15 residues. Germline V gene sequence: CDR1 MNHNY, CDR2 SVGAGI (reference sequence). Trimming removed 0 bases from V and 9 bases from J; junction bases left unmatched: 3.